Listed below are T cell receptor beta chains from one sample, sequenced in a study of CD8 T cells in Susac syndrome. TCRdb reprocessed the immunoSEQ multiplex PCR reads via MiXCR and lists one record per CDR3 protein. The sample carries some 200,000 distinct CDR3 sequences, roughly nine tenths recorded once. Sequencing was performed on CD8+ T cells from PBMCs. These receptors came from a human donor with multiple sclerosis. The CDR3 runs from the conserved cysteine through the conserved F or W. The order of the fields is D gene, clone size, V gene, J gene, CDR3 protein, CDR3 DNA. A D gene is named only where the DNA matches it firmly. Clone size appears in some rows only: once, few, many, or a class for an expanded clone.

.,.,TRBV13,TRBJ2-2,CASSPQYTGELFF,TGTGCCAGCAGCCCCCAATACACCGGGGAGCTGTTTTTT
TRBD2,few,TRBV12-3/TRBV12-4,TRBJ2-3,CASSFAGGPADTQYF,TGTGCCAGCAGTTTTGCGGGAGGGCCGGCAGATACGCAGTATTTT
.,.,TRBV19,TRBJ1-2,CASRGYGYTF,TGTGCCAGCCGGGGATATGGCTACACCTTC
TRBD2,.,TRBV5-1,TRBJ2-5,CASSLPSGDYQETQYF,TGCGCCAGCAGCCTCCCATCTGGGGACTATCAAGAGACCCAGTACTTC
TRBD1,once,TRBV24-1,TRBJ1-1,CATSDPGGTEAFF,TGTGCCACCAGTGATCCAGGGGGCACTGAAGCTTTCTTT
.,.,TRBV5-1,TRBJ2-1,CASSSEETSYNEQFF,TGCGCCAGCAGCTCGGAGGAAACCTCCTACAATGAGCAGTTCTTC
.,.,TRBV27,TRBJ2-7,CASSLGANSYEQYF,TGTGCCAGCAGTTTGGGGGCTAACTCCTACGAGCAGTACTTC
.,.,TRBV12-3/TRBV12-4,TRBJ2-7,CASSREGPGTPPYEQYF,TGTGCCAGCAGCCGAGAGGGACCCGGGACACCTCCCTACGAGCAGTACTTC
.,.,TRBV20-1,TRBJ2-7,CSARGEDAEYF,TGCAGTGCTAGAGGAGAGGACGCGGAGTACTTC
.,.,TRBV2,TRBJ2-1,CASSLIGGNEQFF,TGTGCCAGCAGTCTCATTGGGGGCAATGAGCAGTTCTTC
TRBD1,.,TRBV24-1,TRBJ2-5,CATSDSVDREAQYF,TGTGCCACCAGTGACTCCGTGGACAGGGAGGCCCAGTACTTC
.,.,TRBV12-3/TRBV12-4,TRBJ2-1,CASSPALTPSNEQFF,TGTGCCAGCAGCCCCGCCCTGACCCCCTCCAATGAGCAGTTCTTC
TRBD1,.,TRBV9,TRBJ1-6,CASSVAGTDASPLHF,TGTGCCAGCAGCGTCGCCGGGACAGATGCTTCACCCCTCCACTTT